This T cell receptor (beta chain) stems from a study of cytomegalovirus exposure and HLA in healthy donors. Overall study findings and caveats: In a later analysis, across HLA loci, associated TCR counts were highest for DRB1, lowest for HLA-C. TCR sequences were mostly rare, though some public TCRs occurred in many donors. V- and J-gene trimming in TCR beta was tied to a missense DCLRE1C variant by an analysis performed later.

Trimming stripped 2 bases from V and 3 bases from J, with 9 bases between. The CDR3 is 14 residues long. Germline assignment: CDR1 SGHDT and CDR2 YYEEEE. The PCR contained 60 Vbeta and 13 Jbeta primers. The protocol was immunoSEQ multiplex PCR, while the TCRdb copy is restricted to in-frame clones and leaves out a portion. Here the sample spans 150,000 to 200,000 clones, about 80% being singletons. On this clone itself: Its target is unknown.

This sequence was found in a woman aged 40 to 55 in good health and CMV-seronegative. The sample consisted of PBMCs. The chain couples TRBV5-6 to TRBJ2-4, with TRBD2 as a possible D gene (6 bases). The CDR3 nucleotides are TGTGCCAGCAGCTTTTGGACTAACAAAAACATTCAGTACTTC. Amino acids: CASSFWTNKNIQYF.